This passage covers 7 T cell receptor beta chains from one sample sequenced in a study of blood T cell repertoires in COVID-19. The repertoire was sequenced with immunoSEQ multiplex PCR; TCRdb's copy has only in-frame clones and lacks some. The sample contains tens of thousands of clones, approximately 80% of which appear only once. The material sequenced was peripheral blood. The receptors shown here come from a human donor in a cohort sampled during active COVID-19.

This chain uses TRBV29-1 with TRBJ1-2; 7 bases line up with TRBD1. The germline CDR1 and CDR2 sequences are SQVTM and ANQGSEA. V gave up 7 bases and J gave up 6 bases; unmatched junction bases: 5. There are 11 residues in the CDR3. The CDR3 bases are TGCAGCGCCAATACAGGGGATGGCTACACCTTC. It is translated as CSANTGDGYTF.

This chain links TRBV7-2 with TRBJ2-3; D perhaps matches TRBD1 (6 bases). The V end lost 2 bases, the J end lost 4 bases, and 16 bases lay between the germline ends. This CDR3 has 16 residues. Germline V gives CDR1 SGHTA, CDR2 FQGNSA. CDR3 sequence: CASSLSGVGVADTQYF. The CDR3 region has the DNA TGTGCCAGCAGCTTATCAGGGGTTGGCGTGGCAGATACGCAGTATTTT.

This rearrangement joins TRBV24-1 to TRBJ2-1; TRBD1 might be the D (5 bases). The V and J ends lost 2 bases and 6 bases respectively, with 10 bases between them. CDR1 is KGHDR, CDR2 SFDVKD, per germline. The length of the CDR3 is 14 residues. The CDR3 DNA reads TGTGCCACCAGTGATTGGGTGGGGCCCAATGAGCAGTTCTTC. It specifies CATSDWVGPNEQFF.

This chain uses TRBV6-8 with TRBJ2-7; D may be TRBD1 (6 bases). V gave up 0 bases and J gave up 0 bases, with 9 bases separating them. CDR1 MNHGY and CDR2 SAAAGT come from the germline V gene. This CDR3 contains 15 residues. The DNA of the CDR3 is TGTGCCAGCAGTTACTCCAGGGGAAGCTCCTACGAGCAGTACTTC. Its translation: CASSYSRGSSYEQYF.

DNA of the CDR3: TGTGCCAGTAGTATGAGCGGGGTAGGACAAAACGAGCAGTACTTC. This codes for CASSMSGVGQNEQYF. This chain links TRBV19 with TRBJ2-7, with 7 bases fitting TRBD2. With V trimmed by 3 bases and J by 5 bases, 10 bases remained unmatched. The CDR3 is 15 residues long. The germline V gene has CDR1 LNHDA and CDR2 SQIVND (reference sequence).

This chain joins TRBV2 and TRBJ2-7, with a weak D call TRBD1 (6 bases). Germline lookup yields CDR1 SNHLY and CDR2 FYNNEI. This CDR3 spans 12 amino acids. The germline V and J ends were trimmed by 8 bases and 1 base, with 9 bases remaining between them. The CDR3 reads CASQDSSYEQYF. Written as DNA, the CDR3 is TGTGCCAGCCAGGACAGTTCCTACGAGCAGTACTTC.

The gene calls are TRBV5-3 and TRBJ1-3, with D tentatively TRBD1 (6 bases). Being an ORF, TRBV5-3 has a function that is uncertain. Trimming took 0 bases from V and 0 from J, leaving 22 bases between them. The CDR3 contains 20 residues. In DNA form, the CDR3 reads TGTGCCAGAAGCTTGGCCGGGCAGGGGCTCTGGCCCCCCTCTGGAAACACCATATATTTT. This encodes CARSLAGQGLWPPSGNTIYF.